This T cell receptor beta chain comes out of a study of cytomegalovirus exposure and HLA in healthy donors. The study's findings and limits: Data from an earlier analysis indicated that most TCR beta V segments were productive either about 87% or about 30% of the time.

Turning to this clone: The antigen is undetermined.

CDR1 is MGHRA and CDR2 is YSYEKL in the germline V gene. This CDR3 is 14 amino acids long. V gave up 4 bases and J gave up 9 bases; unmatched junction bases: 6. PCR employed 60 Vbeta and 13 Jbeta primers. Clones were sequenced by immunoSEQ multiplex PCR, and TCRdb holds only the in-frame ones, with some missing. The repertoire consists of roughly 150,000 clones, with about 70% occurring once and the leading ten covering about 2%. The J gene is TRBJ1-6, the V gene TRBV4-1; TRBD1 matches at 7 bases. This clonotype was sampled from a woman aged 35 to 49 in good health and CMV-seronegative. The sample comprised PBMCs. This CDR3 reads CASSLTPGGSPLHF. CDR3 nucleotides: TGCGCCAGCAGCCTGACCCCAGGGGGTTCACCCCTCCACTTT.